A selection of T cell receptor beta chains follows, all from one sample in a study of neurological immune-mediated disorders. TCRdb ran MiXCR on the 5' RACE reads and lists one entry per CDR3 protein. The table includes some 47,000 distinct CDR3 sequences, about a fifth detected once. Sequenced: PBMCs. These receptors came from a man aged 55 to 70 with HTLV-1-associated myelopathy (HAM/TSP). The CDR3 runs from the conserved cysteine through the conserved F or W. A D gene is named only where the DNA matches it firmly. The size entry is marked missing in some rows and otherwise reads once, few, many or a size class.

v_gene	j_gene	abundance	d_gene	CDR3aa	CDR3nt
TRBV4-1	TRBJ2-6	many	TRBD1	CASSQDVTGALFSGANVLTF	TGCGCCAGCAGCCAAGATGTTACAGGGGCCCTATTCTCTGGGGCCAACGTCCTGACTTTC
TRBV6-5	TRBJ1-1	many	-	CASSPRPWQNTEAFF	TGTGCCAGCAGTCCCCGGCCGTGGCAAAACACTGAAGCTTTCTTT
TRBV11-2	TRBJ2-5	many	-	CATRQMETQYF	TGTGCCACCCGGCAGATGGAGACCCAGTACTTC
TRBV6-5	TRBJ2-4	-	-	CASSGAGRRQYF	TGTGCCAGCTCCGGGGCAGGGCGAAGGCAGTACTTC
TRBV20-1	TRBJ1-3	-	-	CSAKGQGSGSGNTIYF	TGCAGTGCTAAGGGCCAAGGAAGCGGCTCTGGAAACACCATATATTTT
TRBV6-1	TRBJ1-2	-	-	CASTLRAPANYGYTF	TGTGCCAGCACCTTGCGAGCCCCAGCTAACTATGGCTACACCTTC
TRBV6-2/TRBV6-3	TRBJ2-1	few	-	CASSYDRKRTRNEQFF	TGTGCCAGCAGTTACGATAGGAAACGGACGCGCAATGAGCAGTTCTTC
TRBV27	TRBJ2-7	many	-	CASSPDLYEQYF	TGTGCCAGCAGTCCTGACTTATACGAGCAGTACTTC
TRBV9	TRBJ2-3	many	TRBD2	CASSLGTSGTQDTQYF	TGTGCCAGCAGCCTCGGGACTAGCGGGACCCAGGATACGCAGTATTTT
TRBV5-4	TRBJ2-2	-	-	CASSLAPGTGELFF	TGTGCCAGCAGCTTGGCCCCAGGGACCGGGGAGCTGTTTTTT
TRBV3-1	TRBJ2-7	-	TRBD2	CASSSSGTVYEQYF	TGTGCCAGCAGCTCCAGCGGGACCGTCTACGAGCAGTACTTC
TRBV20-1	TRBJ1-5	many	TRBD1	CSAQRTGSNQPQHF	TGCAGTGCTCAAAGGACAGGGAGCAATCAGCCCCAGCATTTT
TRBV5-1	TRBJ2-1	once	-	CANCLGGEQFF	TGCGCCAACTGCCTGGGGGGAGAGCAGTTCTTC
TRBV20-1	TRBJ2-7	medium-sized	TRBD1	CSASLPTGINYEQYF	TGCAGTGCTAGCTTACCGACAGGGATCAACTACGAGCAGTACTTC
TRBV5-1	TRBJ2-5	many	-	CASSGDRTQYF	TGCGCCAGCAGCGGCGATAGGACCCAGTACTTC
TRBV5-1	TRBJ1-1	many	-	CASSLAAPTPNTEAFF	TGCGCCAGCAGCTTGGCCGCTCCGACCCCGAACACTGAAGCTTTCTTT
TRBV7-2	TRBJ2-3	many	-	CASSLGPAGTDTQYF	TGTGCCAGCAGCTTAGGGCCCGCAGGCACAGATACGCAGTATTTT
TRBV29-1	TRBJ2-7	many	-	CSVKVHGGEQYF	TGCAGCGTGAAGGTTCATGGCGGTGAGCAGTACTTC
TRBV5-1	TRBJ2-7	many	TRBD2	CASSLGGLAGDEQYF	TGCGCCAGCAGCCTCGGGGGACTAGCAGGCGACGAGCAGTACTTC
TRBV5-1	TRBJ2-6	many	-	CASSSIGRGNSGANVLTF	TGCGCCAGCAGCTCCATCGGCAGGGGAAATTCTGGGGCCAACGTCCTGACTTTC
TRBV12-3/TRBV12-4	TRBJ2-4	-	TRBD2	CASSLPSGMSGIQYF	TGTGCCAGCAGTTTACCTAGCGGCATGTCGGGTATTCAGTACTTC
TRBV3-1	TRBJ1-3	-	-	CVSSQAMGSGNTIYF	TGTGTAAGCAGCCAAGCAATGGGCTCTGGAAACACCATATATTTT
TRBV29-1	TRBJ2-7	many	-	CSVEDGRGAGRQYF	TGCAGCGTTGAAGACGGCAGGGGGGCGGGACGGCAGTACTTC
TRBV20-1	TRBJ2-7	medium-sized	TRBD2	CSLDGRANEQYF	TGCAGCCTTGACGGGAGGGCCAACGAGCAGTACTTC
TRBV20-1	TRBJ1-4	many	-	CSAQGGPVLEKLFF	TGCAGTGCCCAAGGAGGCCCCGTACTTGAAAAACTGTTTTTT
TRBV7-9	TRBJ1-6	many	TRBD1	CASSQGTGSNSPLHF	TGTGCCAGCAGCCAAGGGACAGGGAGTAATTCACCCCTCCACTTT
TRBV12-3/TRBV12-4	TRBJ2-2	many	-	CASRHRVFTGELFF	TGTGCCAGCAGACACAGGGTTTTCACCGGGGAGCTGTTTTTT
TRBV27	TRBJ2-1	many	TRBD1	CASSPQGAVGEQFF	TGTGCCAGCAGTCCACAGGGGGCTGTAGGTGAGCAGTTCTTC
TRBV11-2	TRBJ2-3	many	TRBD2	CASSLYGSGIADTQYF	TGTGCCAGCAGCTTATACGGTAGCGGGATTGCAGATACGCAGTATTTT
TRBV20-1	TRBJ1-4	-	-	CSAPGPHNEKLFF	TGCAGTGCCCCGGGACCGCATAATGAAAAACTGTTTTTT
TRBV20-1	TRBJ2-3	many	TRBD2	CSARATSGRWTDTQYF	TGCAGTGCTAGAGCGACTAGCGGGAGATGGACAGATACGCAGTATTTT
TRBV20-1	TRBJ2-3	many	TRBD1	CSARPRGHTDTQYF	TGCAGTGCTAGGCCCAGGGGGCACACAGATACGCAGTATTTT
TRBV7-8	TRBJ2-7	many	-	CASSLAPEAVYEQYF	TGTGCCAGCAGCTTAGCTCCCGAAGCAGTCTACGAGCAGTACTTC
TRBV5-1	TRBJ2-5	many	-	CASSLEQGGTQYF	TGCGCCAGCAGCTTGGAACAGGGCGGGACCCAGTACTTC
TRBV6-6	TRBJ2-1	many	-	CASIRVPGGSYNEQFF	TGTGCCAGCATTCGGGTACCCGGGGGCTCCTACAATGAGCAGTTCTTC
TRBV20-1	TRBJ2-3	medium-sized	TRBD1	CSAGRQGVGDTQYF	TGCAGTGCTGGACGACAGGGGGTTGGAGATACGCAGTATTTT
TRBV5-1	TRBJ2-5	many	TRBD2	CASSLAGTSGETQYF	TGCGCCAGCAGCTTGGCCGGGACTAGCGGAGAGACCCAGTACTTC
TRBV5-6	TRBJ2-1	many	TRBD1	CASSLIVGQGSYNEQFF	TGTGCCAGCAGCTTGATAGTGGGACAGGGCTCCTACAATGAGCAGTTCTTC
TRBV28	TRBJ2-7	-	-	CAISFYPSTSYEQYF	TGTGCCATCAGTTTTTACCCCAGTACTTCCTACGAGCAGTACTTC
TRBV4-1	TRBJ2-7	-	-	CASSLGTFSYEQYF	TGCGCCAGCAGCCTAGGGACATTTTCCTACGAGCAGTACTTC
TRBV5-1	TRBJ2-3	many	TRBD1	CASSLEGQATDTQYF	TGCGCCAGCAGCTTGGAGGGACAGGCCACAGATACGCAGTATTTT
TRBV4-1	TRBJ2-1	-	-	CASKFRTGGTSGSAGEQFF	TGCGCCAGCAAGTTCCGGACAGGGGGGACTAGCGGTTCAGCGGGCGAGCAGTTCTTC
TRBV3-1	TRBJ1-2	once	-	CASSQVAVRGYTF	TGTGCCAGCAGCCAAGTGGCTGTTAGGGGCTACACCTTC
TRBV28	TRBJ2-1	many	TRBD1	CASSLTGDDDNEQFF	TGTGCCAGCAGTTTGACAGGGGATGACGACAATGAGCAGTTCTTC
TRBV7-8	TRBJ2-7	many	TRBD1	CASSPGRGQEQYF	TGTGCCAGCAGCCCCGGCAGGGGGCAAGAGCAGTACTTC
TRBV12-3/TRBV12-4	TRBJ2-1	many	TRBD2	CASSLGGELGGRVGYEQFF	TGTGCCAGCAGTTTAGGTGGGGAACTCGGCGGGAGGGTGGGCTATGAGCAGTTCTTC
TRBV5-1	TRBJ2-1	many	-	CASTSERGYNEQFF	TGCGCCAGCACCAGCGAAAGGGGCTACAATGAGCAGTTCTTC
TRBV5-6	TRBJ2-1	-	-	CASSPERGYEQFF	TGTGCCAGCAGCCCCGAGAGGGGGTATGAGCAGTTCTTC
TRBV7-9	TRBJ2-7	many	-	CASSLNYEQYF	TGTGCCAGCAGCTTGAACTACGAGCAGTACTTC
TRBV5-1	TRBJ2-1	many	TRBD1	CASSGGQGKNNEQFF	TGCGCCAGCAGCGGGGGACAGGGTAAAAACAATGAGCAGTTCTTC
TRBV10-3	TRBJ2-7	few	-	CAKKPAGSYEQYF	TGTGCCAAGAAGCCTGCAGGATCCTACGAGCAGTACTTC
TRBV20-1	TRBJ2-1	many	-	CSASRGHSYNEQFF	TGCAGTGCTAGTCGCGGTCACTCCTACAATGAGCAGTTCTTC
TRBV27	TRBJ1-2	many	TRBD1	CASSSGTGVDGYTF	TGTGCCAGCAGTTCCGGGACAGGGGTCGATGGCTACACCTTC